This T cell receptor (beta chain) was identified in a study of blood T cells in healthy people across ages. Whole-study context: Template switching caught about one barcoded beta molecule for each two T cells. Study conclusions and caveats: Naive and antigen-experienced cells could not be conclusively compared, given unsorted PBMCs.

The CDR3 runs 15 residues. Deletions cut 1 base from V and 4 bases from J, with 10 bases between. The germline gives CDR1 MDHEN, CDR2 SYDVKM. With a J-beta primer mix and a sample-barcoded 5' primer, a second PCR ran about 7 to 12 cycles. Each cDNA molecule received a tag from a template-switch adaptor that had 12 random nucleotides. Each CDR3 protein is one row after TCRdb ran MiXCR on the 5' RACE reads. Of around 800,000 distinct CDR3 sequences in the sample, about half were seen once. Remarks on this clonotype: Its antigen is not identified.

The receptor comes from a man aged 80 or over in good health. What was sequenced was blood. The chain has TRBV28 and TRBJ1-4, with D uncertain. This CDR3 reads CASSLSPGSNEKLFF. In nucleotides, the CDR3 is TGTGCCAGCAGTTTATCTCCGGGGAGTAATGAAAAACTGTTTTTT.